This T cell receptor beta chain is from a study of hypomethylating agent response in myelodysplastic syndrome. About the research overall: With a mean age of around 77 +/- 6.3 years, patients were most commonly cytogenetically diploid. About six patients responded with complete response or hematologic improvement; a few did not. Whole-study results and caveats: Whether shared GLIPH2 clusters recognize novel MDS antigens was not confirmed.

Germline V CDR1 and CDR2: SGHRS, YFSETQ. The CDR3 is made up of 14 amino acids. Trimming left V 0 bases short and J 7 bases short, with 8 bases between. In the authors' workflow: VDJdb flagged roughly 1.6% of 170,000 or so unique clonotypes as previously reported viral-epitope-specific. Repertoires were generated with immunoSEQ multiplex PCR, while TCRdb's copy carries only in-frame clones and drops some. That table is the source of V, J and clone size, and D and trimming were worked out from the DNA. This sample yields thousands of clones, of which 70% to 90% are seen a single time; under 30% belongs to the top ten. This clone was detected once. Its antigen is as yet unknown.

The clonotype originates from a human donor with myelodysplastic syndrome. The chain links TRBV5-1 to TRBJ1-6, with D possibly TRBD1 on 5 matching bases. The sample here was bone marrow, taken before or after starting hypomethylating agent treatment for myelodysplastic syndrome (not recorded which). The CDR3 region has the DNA TGCGCCAGCAGCTTGGGACAGTTAAATTCACCCCTCCACTTT. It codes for CASSLGQLNSPLHF.